This TCR beta chain stems from a study of T cells after somatic rescue of genetic block. Measured with immunoSEQ multiplex PCR; TCRdb has only the in-frame clones, and not every one. In the table there are around 12,000 clones, about 74% of which are singletons. Trimming removed 4 bases from V and 7 bases from J, with 18 bases in between. The CDR3 is 15 residues long. The germline V gene encodes CDR1 SGHRS and CDR2 YFSETQ. V is TRBV5-1 and J is TRBJ2-1, with D maybe TRBD1 (7 bases). Sequencing used peripheral blood mononuclear cells (PBMCs). The clonotype originates from a boy aged 5-17 years. The CDR3 nucleotides are TGCGCCAGCAGCCTTGGAGGGACAGTCCCTAATGAGCAGTTCTTC. Amino acids: CASSLGGTVPNEQFF.